This TCR beta chain was sequenced in a study of T cells after yellow fever vaccination. Study results and limitations: Repertoires sorted by FACS could include abundant clonotypes that are contaminants from the bulk population. Though it reached lower strength, the secondary response hit its peak faster, day 5 versus 15. A minor fraction of clonotypes spanned both CD4 and CD8 compartments.

Trimming cost V 5 bases and J 8 bases, with 12 bases left between them. The CDR3 runs to 12 residues. This clonotype has at least ten counts. What it recognizes is unknown. UMIs were added to TCR cDNA along with a universal primer site when it was made by 5'RACE template switching. TCRdb re-called the 5' RACE reads with MiXCR, one entry per CDR3 protein. This table holds 250,000 to 400,000 distinct CDR3 sequences, around 4.4% found once. The source was PBMCs, collected 15 days after the yellow fever booster vaccination. The receptor was isolated from a man aged 18 to 29 who received the YFV17D yellow fever vaccine. The chain has TRBV12-3 or TRBV12-4 and TRBJ1-2, with D tentatively TRBD1 (5 bases). CDR3 DNA: TGTGCCAGCAGTCGGGACGCCACGGGCTACACCTTC. Amino acid sequence: CASSRDATGYTF.